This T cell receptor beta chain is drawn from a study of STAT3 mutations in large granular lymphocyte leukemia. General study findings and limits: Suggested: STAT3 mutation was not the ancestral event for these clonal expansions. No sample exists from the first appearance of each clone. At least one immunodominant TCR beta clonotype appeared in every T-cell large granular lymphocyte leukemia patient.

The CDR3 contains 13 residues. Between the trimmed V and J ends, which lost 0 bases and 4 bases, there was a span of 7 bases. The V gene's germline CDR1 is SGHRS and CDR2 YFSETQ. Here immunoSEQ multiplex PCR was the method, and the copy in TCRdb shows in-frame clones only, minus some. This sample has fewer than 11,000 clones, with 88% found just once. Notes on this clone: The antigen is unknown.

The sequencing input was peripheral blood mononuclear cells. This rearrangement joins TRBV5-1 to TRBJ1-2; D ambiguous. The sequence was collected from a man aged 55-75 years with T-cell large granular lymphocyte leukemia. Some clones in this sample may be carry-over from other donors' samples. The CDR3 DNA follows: TGCGCCAGCAGCTTGGCACAGCCCTATGGCTACACCTTC. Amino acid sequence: CASSLAQPYGYTF.